The entry below gives a single T cell receptor beta chain sequence along with its context. What it recognizes is unknown. The germline V gene has CDR1 SGHRS and CDR2 YFSETQ. The V segment lost 5 bases and the J segment 5 bases; nucleotides outside the gene matches: 4. The CDR3 totals 15 residues. At the deep level, the assay was run. Source study methods: For the immunoSEQ data, sequences were junction-only without quality scores, so filtering differed. The table came from immunoSEQ multiplex PCR; TCRdb's copy has only in-frame clones and leaves some out. Clonal size and the V and J genes are those of that table, whereas D and trimming came from the DNA. This table has some 79,000 clones, 60% to 65% appearing once. The source of the sample is a study of shared clonotypes between healthy human individuals. Overall study results and limits: Among the subsets, naive ones generally showed larger estimated richness than memory ones. Enrolling few donors narrowed the genetic and exposure-history diversity that was represented.

The sequence was collected from a man aged 25 to 40 in good health. The chain joins TRBV5-1 to TRBJ2-2, with 12 bases that match TRBD2. The sequenced sample consisted of memory CD8+ T cells sorted from blood. Subset defined: CD45RO+ cells pooled with CCR7-negative TemRA cells. The CDR3 coding sequence is TGCGCCAGCAGTCGGACTAGCGGGACGACCGGGGAGCTGTTTTTT. Translated, it gives CASSRTSGTTGELFF.